This T cell receptor beta chain is from a study of response to subunit inactivated influenza vaccine. This clonotype has a handful of counts. MiXCR was run by TCRdb on the RT-PCR reads, yielding one entry per CDR3 protein. The sample has about 540,000 distinct CDR3 sequences; around 21% are singletons. This sample also belongs to another study, concerning T cells expressing NK-cell markers. Per that paper: cDNA encoding TCR beta was synthesized via 5'RACE template switching incorporating UMIs.

The clonotype comes from a man aged 50-59 years who received an inactivated influenza vaccine. The input for sequencing was CD4+ T cells sorted from PBMCs, taken 11 to 12 days after vaccination.

The CDR3 spells CASSRLRTSGGGEQYF. In nucleotides, the CDR3 is TGTGCCAGCAGCCGCCTTCGGACTAGCGGGGGCGGGGAGCAGTACTTC. This sequence joins TRBV14 and TRBJ2-7; TRBD2 agrees at 13 bases. Germline CDR1 is SGHDN and CDR2 is FVKESK. There are 16 residues in the CDR3. The V gene end was trimmed by 4 bases and the J gene end by 7 bases; junction bases not matched to a gene: 10.